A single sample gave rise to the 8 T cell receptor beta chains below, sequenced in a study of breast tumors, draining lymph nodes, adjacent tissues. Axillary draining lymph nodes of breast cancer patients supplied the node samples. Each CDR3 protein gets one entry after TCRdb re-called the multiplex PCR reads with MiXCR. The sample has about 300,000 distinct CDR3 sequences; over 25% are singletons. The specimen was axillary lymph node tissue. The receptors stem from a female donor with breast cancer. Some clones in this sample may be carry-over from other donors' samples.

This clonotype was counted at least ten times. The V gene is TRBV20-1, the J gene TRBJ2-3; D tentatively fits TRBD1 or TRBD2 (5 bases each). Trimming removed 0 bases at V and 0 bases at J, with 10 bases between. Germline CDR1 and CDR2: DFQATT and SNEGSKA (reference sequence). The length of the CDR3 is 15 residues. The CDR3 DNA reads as TGCAGTGCTAGAGATCCGGGACGGAGCACAGATACGCAGTATTTT. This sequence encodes CSARDPGRSTDTQYF.

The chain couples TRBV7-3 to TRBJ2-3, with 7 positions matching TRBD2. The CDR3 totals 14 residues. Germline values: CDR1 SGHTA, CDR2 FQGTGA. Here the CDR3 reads CARQRGTSTDTQYF. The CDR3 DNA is TGTGCTAGGCAGCGGGGAACTAGCACAGATACGCAGTATTTT.

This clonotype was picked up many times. CDR3 nucleotides: TGTGCCAGCAGGCGGGGGGAGACCCAGTACTTC. It codes for CASRRGETQYF. The chain joins TRBV27 to TRBJ2-5; 7 nucleotides agree with TRBD2. V lost 6 bases and J lost 5; bases outside the gene matches: 0. The germline CDR1 and CDR2 sequences are MNHEY and SMNVEV (reference sequence). The CDR3 extends over 11 amino acids.

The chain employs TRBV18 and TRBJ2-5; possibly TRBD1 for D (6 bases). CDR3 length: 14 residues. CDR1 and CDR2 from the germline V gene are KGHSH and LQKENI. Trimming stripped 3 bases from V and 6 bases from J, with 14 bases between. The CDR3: CASSPNTGTKTQYF. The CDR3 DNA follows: TGTGCCAGCTCACCGAATACAGGGACGAAGACCCAGTACTTC. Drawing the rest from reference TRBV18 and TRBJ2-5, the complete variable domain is NAGVMQNPRHLVRRRGQEARLRCSPMKGHSHVYWYRQLPEEGLKFMVYLQKENIIDESGMPKERFSAEFPKEGPSILRIQQVVRGDSAAYFCASSPNTGTKTQYFGPGTRLLVL.

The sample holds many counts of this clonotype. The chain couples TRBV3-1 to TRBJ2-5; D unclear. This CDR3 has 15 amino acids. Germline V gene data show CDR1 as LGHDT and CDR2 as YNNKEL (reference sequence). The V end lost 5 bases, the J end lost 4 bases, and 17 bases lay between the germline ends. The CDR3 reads CASSVEAGALETQYF. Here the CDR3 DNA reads TGTGCCAGCAGCGTAGAAGCTGGAGCATTAGAGACCCAGTACTTC.

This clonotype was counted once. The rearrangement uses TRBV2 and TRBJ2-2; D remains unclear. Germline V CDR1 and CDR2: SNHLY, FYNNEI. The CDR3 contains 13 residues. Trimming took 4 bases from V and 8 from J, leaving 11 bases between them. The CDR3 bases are TGTGCCAGCAGTGGGATTAAAGGGGGGGAGCTGTTTTTT. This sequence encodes CASSGIKGGELFF.

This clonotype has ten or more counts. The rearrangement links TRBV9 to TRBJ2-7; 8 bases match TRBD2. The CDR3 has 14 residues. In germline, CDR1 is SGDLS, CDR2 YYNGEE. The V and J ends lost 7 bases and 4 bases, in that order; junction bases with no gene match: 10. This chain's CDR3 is CASSFGGGRYEQYF. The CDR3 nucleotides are TGTGCCAGCTCCTTCGGGGGGGGGCGGTACGAGCAGTACTTC. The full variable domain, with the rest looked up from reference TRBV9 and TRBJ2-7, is DSGVTQTPKHLITATGQRVTLRCSPRSGDLSVYWYQQSLDQGLQFLIQYYNGEERAKGNILERFSAQQFPDLHSELNLSSLELGDSALYFCASSFGGGRYEQYFGPGTRLTVT.

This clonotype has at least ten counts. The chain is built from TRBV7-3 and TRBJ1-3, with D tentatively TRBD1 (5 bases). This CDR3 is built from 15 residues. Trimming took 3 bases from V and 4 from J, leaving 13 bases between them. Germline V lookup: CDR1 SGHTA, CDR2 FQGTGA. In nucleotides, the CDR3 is TGTGCCAGCAGCTTGGGGCCGAGCCCAGGAAACACCATATATTTT. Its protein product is CASSLGPSPGNTIYF. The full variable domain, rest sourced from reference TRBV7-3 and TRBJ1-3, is GAGVSQTPSNKVTEKGKYVELRCDPISGHTALYWYRQSLGQGPEFLIYFQGTGAADDSGLPNDRFFAVRPEGSVSTLKIQRTERGDSAVYLCASSLGPSPGNTIYFGEGSWLTVV.